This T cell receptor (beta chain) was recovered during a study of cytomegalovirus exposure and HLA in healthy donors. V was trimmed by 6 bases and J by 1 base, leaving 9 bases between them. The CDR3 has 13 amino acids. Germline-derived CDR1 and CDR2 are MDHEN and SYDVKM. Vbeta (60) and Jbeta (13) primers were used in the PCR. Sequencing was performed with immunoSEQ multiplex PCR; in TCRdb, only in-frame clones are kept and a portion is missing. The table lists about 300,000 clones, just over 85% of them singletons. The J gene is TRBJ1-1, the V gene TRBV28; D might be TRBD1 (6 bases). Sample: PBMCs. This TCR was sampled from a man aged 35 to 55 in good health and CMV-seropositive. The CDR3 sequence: CASRLDRNTEAFF. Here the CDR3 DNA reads TGTGCCAGCAGATTGGACAGGAACACTGAAGCTTTCTTT. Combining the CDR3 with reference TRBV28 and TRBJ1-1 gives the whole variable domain DVKVTQSSRYLVKRTGEKVFLECVQDMDHENMFWYRQDPGLGLRLIYFSYDVKMKEKGDIPEGYSVSREKKERFSLILESASTNQTSMYLCASRLDRNTEAFFGQGTRLTVV.